These T cell receptor beta chains were read from a single sample in a study of blood T cells in healthy people across ages. MiXCR, applied by TCRdb to the 5' RACE reads, yields one record per CDR3 protein. The table records 650,000 to 1,000,000 distinct CDR3 sequences, 35% to 40% of them present only once. The sample taken for sequencing was blood. The source of these receptors is a man aged 18 to 30 in good health. CDR3s include the opening cysteine and the closing phenylalanine or tryptophan. D genes are given only for firm matches. Not all rows give a size; the values are once, few, many and, for expanded clones, a class.

D: TRBD1
J: TRBJ2-2
V: TRBV2
size: few
DNA: TGTGCCACCCGGGACAGGGGGCCGAACACCGGGGAGCTGTTTTTT
CDR3: CATRDRGPNTGELFF

D: NA
J: TRBJ2-6
V: TRBV10-3
size: many
DNA: TGTGCCATCAGTGAGGGACAGAGGAGCTCTGGGGCCAACGTCCTGACTTTC
CDR3: CAISEGQRSSGANVLTF

D: NA
J: TRBJ2-2
V: TRBV10-3
size: NA
DNA: TGTGCCACCGGGTCTCGATCGAACACCGGGGAGCTGTTTTTT
CDR3: CATGSRSNTGELFF

D: NA
J: TRBJ1-1
V: TRBV7-9
size: NA
DNA: TGTGCCAGCAGCCTTAATTTGGGGGGGGAGACTGAAGCTTTCTTT
CDR3: CASSLNLGGETEAFF

D: NA
J: TRBJ2-3
V: TRBV9
size: once
DNA: TGTGCCAGCAGCCCCAGAGGGGTAGGACCAACAGATACGCAGTATTTT
CDR3: CASSPRGVGPTDTQYF

D: NA
J: TRBJ2-5
V: TRBV7-2
size: many
DNA: TGTGCCAGCAGCTTAACCGACTGGATCCAAGAGACCCAGTACTTC
CDR3: CASSLTDWIQETQYF

D: NA
J: TRBJ2-7
V: TRBV4-3
size: NA
DNA: TGCGCCAGCAGCCAAGAAGTTCGGGTGACGTACGAGCAGTACTTC
CDR3: CASSQEVRVTYEQYF

D: NA
J: TRBJ2-5
V: TRBV6-5
size: few
DNA: TGTGCCAGCAGTTACGACAGGACAGAGACCCAGTACTTC
CDR3: CASSYDRTETQYF

D: NA
J: TRBJ1-2
V: TRBV4-3
size: NA
DNA: TGCGCCAGCAGCCAAGTACTAGGGGGAGCTAACTATGGCTACACCTTC
CDR3: CASSQVLGGANYGYTF

D: TRBD1
J: TRBJ1-2
V: TRBV15
size: NA
DNA: TGTGCCACCAGCAGAACCTCGGGACAGGGAAGCTGGGCCTACACCTTC
CDR3: CATSRTSGQGSWAYTF

D: NA
J: TRBJ2-3
V: TRBV7-9
size: few
DNA: TGTGCCAGCAGCCCTCCCAGCCGACCAGATACGCAGTATTTT
CDR3: CASSPPSRPDTQYF

D: NA
J: TRBJ2-5
V: TRBV12-3/TRBV12-4
size: few
DNA: TGTGCCAGCAGTTTAGCAGACAATGAGCAGTACTTC
CDR3: CASSLADNEQYF

D: NA
J: TRBJ2-2
V: TRBV7-2
size: NA
DNA: TGTGCCAGCAGCGCCGGGACGGTTAACACCGGGGAGCTGTTTTTT
CDR3: CASSAGTVNTGELFF

D: NA
J: TRBJ2-2
V: TRBV7-2
size: few
DNA: TGTGCCAGCAGCTTGCCTCAGGGGCAAACGAACACCGGGGAGCTGTTTTTT
CDR3: CASSLPQGQTNTGELFF

D: TRBD1
J: TRBJ2-3
V: TRBV4-3
size: NA
DNA: TGCCCCAGCAGCCACGGACAGGATGTCACAGATACGCAGTATTTT
CDR3: CPSSHGQDVTDTQYF

D: TRBD2
J: TRBJ2-3
V: TRBV20-1
size: NA
DNA: TGCAGTGCTAGTAGCGGGGGGCTGGATGCAGATACGCAGTATTTT
CDR3: CSASSGGLDADTQYF

D: NA
J: TRBJ1-2
V: TRBV10-3
size: NA
DNA: TGTGCCATCACTCCAGTTTCGGGGAGAGGCTACACCTTC
CDR3: CAITPVSGRGYTF

D: NA
J: TRBJ2-3
V: TRBV7-8
size: few
DNA: TGTGCCAGCAGCTCCCTGCGGGCAGGGATAGATACGCAGTATTTT
CDR3: CASSSLRAGIDTQYF

D: TRBD2
J: TRBJ2-1
V: TRBV27
size: NA
DNA: TGTGCCAGCAGTTTAGAAATCAGGACGGTAGCGGGGGAGCAGTTCTTC
CDR3: CASSLEIRTVAGEQFF

D: NA
J: TRBJ1-1
V: TRBV6-5
size: NA
DNA: TGTGCCAGCAGTTACTCGATGGGGGATGGGGATGAAGCTTTCTTT
CDR3: CASSYSMGDGDEAFF

D: NA
J: TRBJ2-3
V: TRBV12-3/TRBV12-4
size: many
DNA: TGTGCCAGCAAGGCCCAGGACCTTAGCACAGATACGCAGTATTTT
CDR3: CASKAQDLSTDTQYF

D: NA
J: TRBJ2-5
V: TRBV20-1
size: NA
DNA: TGCAGTGCTAGAGTGCAAGGCGGGACACTGTGGGAGACCCAGTACTTC
CDR3: CSARVQGGTLWETQYF

D: NA
J: TRBJ1-5
V: TRBV12-3/TRBV12-4
size: few
DNA: TGTGCCAGCACTAAGCGGGGGATAGAGGAGCCCCAGCATTTT
CDR3: CASTKRGIEEPQHF

D: TRBD2
J: TRBJ2-1
V: TRBV4-2
size: many
DNA: TGTGCCAGCAGCCAAGAGCTCCGCAGCGGGGGGCACAATGAGCAGTTCTTC
CDR3: CASSQELRSGGHNEQFF

D: NA
J: TRBJ1-1
V: TRBV6-5
size: few
DNA: TGTGCCAGCAGTTACGACAGACAGTCGAACACTGAAGCTTTCTTT
CDR3: CASSYDRQSNTEAFF

D: TRBD1
J: TRBJ2-2
V: TRBV4-3
size: NA
DNA: TGCGCCAGCAGCCAGCCTATAATCGGGACAGCCCCCGCGAACACCGGGGAGCTGTTTTTT
CDR3: CASSQPIIGTAPANTGELFF

D: NA
J: TRBJ1-5
V: TRBV6-2/TRBV6-3
size: few
DNA: TGTGCCAGCAGAGAACAGGGTACCAATCAGCCCCAGCATTTT
CDR3: CASREQGTNQPQHF

D: NA
J: TRBJ1-6
V: TRBV12-3/TRBV12-4
size: NA
DNA: TGTGCCAGCACTCTACAAGGCGGGTCACCCCTCCACTTT
CDR3: CASTLQGGSPLHF

D: NA
J: TRBJ2-3
V: TRBV5-1
size: many
DNA: TGCGCCAGCAGTTTTCCTAGGAGGGGTGGAGATACGCAGTATTTT
CDR3: CASSFPRRGGDTQYF

D: NA
J: TRBJ2-7
V: TRBV2
size: NA
DNA: TGTGCCAGCAACCGAGACGTTTACGAGCAGTACTTC
CDR3: CASNRDVYEQYF

D: NA
J: TRBJ1-1
V: TRBV5-6
size: few
DNA: TGTGCCAGCAGCTTAATCCCCCAAACAGGGTTGGGTGAAGCTTTCTTT
CDR3: CASSLIPQTGLGEAFF

D: NA
J: TRBJ2-5
V: TRBV6-5
size: NA
DNA: TGTGCCAGCGGTTCATGGACCCAGTACTTC
CDR3: CASGSWTQYF

D: TRBD1
J: TRBJ1-2
V: TRBV9
size: many
DNA: TGTGCCAGCAGCGCTTCGACAGGGGCTTCCTATGGCTACACCTTC
CDR3: CASSASTGASYGYTF

D: TRBD2
J: TRBJ2-5
V: TRBV6-6
size: NA
DNA: TGTGCCAGCAGTTATGAGCGGGGGGGCCGCAATGAGCAGTACTTC
CDR3: CASSYERGGRNEQYF

D: NA
J: TRBJ1-6
V: TRBV20-1
size: NA
DNA: TGCAGTGCTAGAGATCTGCAGCCCAGCTCCTATAATTCACCCCTCCACTTT
CDR3: CSARDLQPSSYNSPLHF

D: NA
J: TRBJ2-1
V: TRBV7-9
size: NA
DNA: TGTGCCAGCAGTTACACGGACAGTCAAGAGACCCAGTTCTTC
CDR3: CASSYTDSQETQFF

D: TRBD2
J: TRBJ2-7
V: TRBV4-3
size: few
DNA: TGCGCCAGCAGCCAAGACCTTAGCGGGGGGCGGAATGAGCAGTACTTC
CDR3: CASSQDLSGGRNEQYF

D: NA
J: TRBJ2-3
V: TRBV28
size: many
DNA: TGTGCCAGCAGTCCCGGGCAGGGAGGCACAGATACGCAGTATTTT
CDR3: CASSPGQGGTDTQYF

D: NA
J: TRBJ1-1
V: TRBV5-1
size: NA
DNA: TGCGCCAGCAGCCACCGTCTGGAATGGGACACTGAAGCTTTCTTT
CDR3: CASSHRLEWDTEAFF

D: TRBD2
J: TRBJ2-3
V: TRBV3-1
size: NA
DNA: TGTGCCAGCAGCCAAGTTCGTCCACTAGCGGGGAGCACAGATACGCAGTATTTT
CDR3: CASSQVRPLAGSTDTQYF

D: NA
J: TRBJ2-1
V: TRBV4-3
size: NA
DNA: TGCGCCAGCAGCCGCTATTCCCTCTTTAAGCAGTTCTTC
CDR3: CASSRYSLFKQFF

D: TRBD2
J: TRBJ2-2
V: TRBV4-2
size: NA
DNA: TGTGCCAGCAGCCAAGGAGGACTAGCGGATAACACCGGGGAGCTGTTTTTT
CDR3: CASSQGGLADNTGELFF

D: NA
J: TRBJ2-3
V: TRBV20-1
size: few
DNA: TGCAGTGCTAGAGATTATCACGCAGATACGCAGTATTTT
CDR3: CSARDYHADTQYF

D: TRBD1
J: TRBJ2-7
V: TRBV6-5
size: once
DNA: TGTGCCAGCAGTTACTCGAGGGGACAGGGTGAGAGATCCTACGAGCAGTACTTC
CDR3: CASSYSRGQGERSYEQYF

D: NA
J: TRBJ1-4
V: TRBV5-1
size: NA
DNA: TGCGCCAGCAGCCCCGGGACAACTGGGGATGAAAAACTGTTTTTT
CDR3: CASSPGTTGDEKLFF

D: TRBD2
J: TRBJ2-5
V: TRBV6-2/TRBV6-3
size: NA
DNA: TGTGCCAGCAGTTACTCTACTACTAGCGGGAACCAAGAGACCCAGTACTTC
CDR3: CASSYSTTSGNQETQYF

D: TRBD2
J: TRBJ2-3
V: TRBV6-2/TRBV6-3
size: NA
DNA: TGTGCCAGCAGGAGTAGCGGGGGTCGCACAGATACGCAGTATTTT
CDR3: CASRSSGGRTDTQYF

D: TRBD2
J: TRBJ2-1
V: TRBV4-3
size: NA
DNA: TGCGCCAGCAGCCCCTGGACTAGCGGGGGCAATGAGCAGTTCTTC
CDR3: CASSPWTSGGNEQFF

D: NA
J: TRBJ1-2
V: TRBV12-3/TRBV12-4
size: NA
DNA: TGTGCCAGCAGTTTCCAGAACTATGGCTACACCTTC
CDR3: CASSFQNYGYTF

D: NA
J: TRBJ2-5
V: TRBV12-3/TRBV12-4
size: many
DNA: TGTGCCAGCGGACCGAGGAAAGAGACCCAGTACTTC
CDR3: CASGPRKETQYF

D: NA
J: TRBJ1-2
V: TRBV12-3/TRBV12-4
size: NA
DNA: TGTGAGAGCAGTTTTGGAATATGCTACACCTTC
CDR3: CESSFGICYTF

D: TRBD2
J: TRBJ2-7
V: TRBV29-1
size: NA
DNA: TGCAGCGTGTCCCTGAGACTAGCTACCGATGAGCAGTACTTC
CDR3: CSVSLRLATDEQYF

D: NA
J: TRBJ2-1
V: TRBV6-5
size: NA
DNA: TGTGCCAGCTCAACCGCCAGGGATTACGAGCAGTTCTTC
CDR3: CASSTARDYEQFF